These T cell receptor beta chains were read from a single sample in a study of blood T cell repertoires in COVID-19. Using immunoSEQ multiplex PCR, the repertoire was profiled, and TCRdb retains in-frame clones only, with some absent. The data show under 300,000 clones, nearly 85% seen once. The sequencing input was peripheral blood. The receptors derive from a human donor in a cohort sampled during active COVID-19. The CDR3 runs from the conserved cysteine through the conserved F or W. A D gene is named only where the DNA matches it firmly. The size field is filled for only some rows; it gives once, few, many or a size class.

J gene	D gene	clone size	V gene	CDR3 length	CDR3 DNA	CDR3 protein
TRBJ1-1	NA	NA	TRBV11-2	11	TGTGCCAGCAGCTTCCGGGGGGAAGCTTTCTTT	CASSFRGEAFF
TRBJ1-6	TRBD1	few	TRBV19	13	TGTGCCAGTAGTAGGGGACAGGGTAACTACCTCCACTTT	CASSRGQGNYLHF
TRBJ1-2	NA	once	TRBV18	16	TGTGCCAGCTCACCTATGTCTGAAAGGGGTAGAAGTGGCTACACCTTC	CASSPMSERGRSGYTF
TRBJ2-1	NA	once	TRBV19	15	TGTGCCAGTAGTTCAGTCGGGGTCTCAGGAAATGAGCAGTTCTTC	CASSSVGVSGNEQFF
TRBJ1-3	NA	NA	TRBV18	15	TGTGCCAGCTCACTCTCGGGTGCGGGAGGAAACACCATATATTTT	CASSLSGAGGNTIYF
TRBJ2-1	TRBD2	many	TRBV4-2	15	TGTGCCAGCAGCCAATCAAGCGGGAGTTACAATGAGCAGTTCTTC	CASSQSSGSYNEQFF
TRBJ1-1	NA	NA	TRBV27	13	TGTGCCAGCACGGACGGACAAAACGATGAAGCTTTCTTT	CASTDGQNDEAFF
TRBJ2-3	TRBD2	NA	TRBV27	18	TGTGCCAGCAGTTTTCGGACTAGCGGGAAGGGAAAAGCAGATACGCAGTATTTT	CASSFRTSGKGKADTQYF
TRBJ2-7	TRBD2	NA	TRBV20-1	16	TGCAGTGCTAGTGGCGATCAGCGGGGGGGCCTAGTAGAGCAGTACTTC	CSASGDQRGGLVEQYF
TRBJ2-1	NA	NA	TRBV29-1	13	TGCAGCGTTGACCGGGGTGGAAGCAATGAGCAGTTCTTC	CSVDRGGSNEQFF
TRBJ2-7	TRBD2	NA	TRBV11-2	16	TGTGCCAGCAGCCCGAGATGGCGGGAGGGCGCCTACGAGCAGTACTTC	CASSPRWREGAYEQYF
TRBJ2-7	NA	NA	TRBV19	12	TGTGCCAGTAGCGACCGGGGGTACGAGCAGTACTTC	CASSDRGYEQYF
TRBJ2-4	NA	NA	TRBV19	16	TGTGCCAGTAGTATAAGGACAGTATTAGCCAAAAACATTCAGTACTTC	CASSIRTVLAKNIQYF
TRBJ2-1	NA	NA	TRBV2	15	TGTGCCAGCAGTGAAGCCCCGGTAGCCCAGCCAAAGCAGTTCTTC	CASSEAPVAQPKQFF
TRBJ1-2	TRBD1	NA	TRBV30	13	TGTGCCAGACACAGGGGGGCCTTCGGCGGCTACACCTTC	CARHRGAFGGYTF
TRBJ1-5	NA	NA	TRBV19	15	TGTGCCAGTAGTCCTGAGGGCGGGGTCAGGCAGCCCCAGCATTTT	CASSPEGGVRQPQHF
TRBJ1-2	NA	once	TRBV9	13	TGTGCCAGCAGCGTAGCAGGCAACTATGGCTACACCTTC	CASSVAGNYGYTF
TRBJ2-5	TRBD2	NA	TRBV5-1	15	TGCGCCAGCAGCCTCTTGGGACTACCTAGGGAGACCCAGTACTTC	CASSLLGLPRETQYF
TRBJ1-1	NA	NA	TRBV7-9	15	TGTGCCAGCAGCGCCGTGGGGGGGCAGGACACTGAAGCTTTCTTT	CASSAVGGQDTEAFF
TRBJ2-2	NA	NA	TRBV21-1	16	TGTGCCAGCAGCAAAGGGGACAGGATAAACACCGGGGAGCTGTTTTTT	CASSKGDRINTGELFF
TRBJ1-4	NA	NA	TRBV5-6	14	TGTGCCAGCAGCTTGGCCCAACCAGGGGAAAAACTGTTTTTT	CASSLAQPGEKLFF
TRBJ1-1	NA	few	TRBV19	15	TGTGCCAGTAAAGGAGTAACCAACGGGGACACTGAAGCTTTCTTT	CASKGVTNGDTEAFF
TRBJ2-7	TRBD1	NA	TRBV3-1/TRBV3-2	17	TGTGCCAGCAGCCAGGCTCTCCCGGGACAGGGGGGGTACGAGCAGTACTTC	CASSQALPGQGGYEQYF
TRBJ2-1	NA	NA	TRBV2	11	TGTGCCAGTCACCGGCTAGCGGAGCAGTTCTTC	CASHRLAEQFF
TRBJ2-7	TRBD2	NA	TRBV24-1	16	TGTGCCACCAGTGATTCCCGGAGTAGCGGGAGTTACGAGCAGTACTTC	CATSDSRSSGSYEQYF
TRBJ2-5	TRBD2	NA	TRBV11-2	16	TGTGCCAGCAGCTCACCTAGCGGGGGGGAACAAGAGACCCAGTACTTC	CASSSPSGGEQETQYF